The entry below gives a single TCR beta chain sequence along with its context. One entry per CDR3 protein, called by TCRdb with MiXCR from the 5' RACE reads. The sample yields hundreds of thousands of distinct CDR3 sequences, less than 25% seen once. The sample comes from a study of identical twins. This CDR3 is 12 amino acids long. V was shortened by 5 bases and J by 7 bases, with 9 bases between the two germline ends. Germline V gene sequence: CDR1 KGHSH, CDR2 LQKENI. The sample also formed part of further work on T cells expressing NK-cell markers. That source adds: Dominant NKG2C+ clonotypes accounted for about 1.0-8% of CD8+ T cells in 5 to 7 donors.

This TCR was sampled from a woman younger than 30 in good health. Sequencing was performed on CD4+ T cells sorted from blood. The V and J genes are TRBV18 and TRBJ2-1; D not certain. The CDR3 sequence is CASSTVGNEQFF. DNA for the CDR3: TGTGCCAGCTCAACAGTCGGTAATGAGCAGTTCTTC.